These 4 T cell receptor beta chains were all obtained from the same sample, sequenced in a study of identifying expanded T cells in peripheral blood. Some clones are missing from TCRdb's copy, which holds only in-frame ones; the method was immunoSEQ multiplex PCR. Of approximately 130,000 clones in the sample, roughly 90% are singletons; the top ten hold about 8%. Sequences were obtained from blood. The receptors originated from a person aged 18 to 70 in good health.

This clone was detected only once. The chain's CDR3 is CASSPRAGTDTQYF. CDR3 nucleotides: TGTGCCAGCAGCCCACGGGCAGGGACAGATACGCAGTATTTT. V is TRBV9 and J is TRBJ2-3; tentative D call: TRBD1 (5 bases). V was shortened by 4 bases and J by 3 bases, with 12 bases between the two germline ends. CDR1 is SGDLS and CDR2 is YYNGEE in the germline V gene. This CDR3 is built from 14 residues.

The chain joins TRBV28 to TRBJ1-2, with 10 bases identical to TRBD1. Germline V gives CDR1 MDHEN, CDR2 SYDVKM. After removal of 7 bases from V and 3 bases from J, the junction contained 11 bases not matched to a gene. The CDR3 sequence is 16 residues long. The CDR3 loop is CASTSPGTGADYGYTF. The CDR3 DNA reads as TGTGCCAGCACTTCCCCCGGGACAGGGGCTGACTATGGCTACACCTTC.

This chain connects TRBV10-3 to TRBJ1-6; TRBD1 matches at 10 bases. Germline CDR1 is ENHRY and CDR2 is SYGVKD. The CDR3 runs 15 residues. J lost 7 bases, V lost 6 bases, and 6 bases had no gene match. Here the CDR3 DNA reads TGTGCCATCAGCGGGGACAGGGGCGGAAATTCACCCCTCCACTTT. Translated, it gives CAISGDRGGNSPLHF.

This rearrangement joins TRBV18 to TRBJ2-1; D unresolved. Germline CDR1 and CDR2: KGHSH and LQKENI. V gave up 0 bases and J gave up 8 bases, with 8 bases separating them. This CDR3 is 13 amino acids long. In DNA form, the CDR3 reads TGTGCCAGCTCACCACCGGTGCAGGATGAGCAGTTCTTC. Translating gives CASSPPVQDEQFF. The full variable domain, rest sourced from reference TRBV18 and TRBJ2-1, is NAGVMQNPRHLVRRRGQEARLRCSPMKGHSHVYWYRQLPEEGLKFMVYLQKENIIDESGMPKERFSAEFPKEGPSILRIQQVVRGDSAAYFCASSPPVQDEQFFGPGTRLTVL.